The clone carrying this T cell receptor beta chain was counted only a few times. It was with random hexamers that about 0.45 to 1 ug RNA was reverse transcribed. An immunoSEQ multiplex PCR amplified TCR beta CDR3 over 54 Vbeta and 13 Jbeta. TCRdb re-called the immunoSEQ multiplex PCR reads through MiXCR, storing one row per CDR3 protein. The table lists about 150,000 distinct CDR3 sequences, 95% of them singletons. These data originate in a study of CD8 T cells in Susac syndrome. The patients with Susac syndrome were individuals who fulfilled the recently defined diagnostic criteria for disease that was either definite or probable. Germline V gene lookup returns CDR1 SGHVS and CDR2 FNYEAQ. The CDR3 is 14 residues long. Trimming took off 2 bases at V and 1 base at J, with 7 bases between the two ends.

The chain joins TRBV7-6 to TRBJ2-3; the D gene could be TRBD1 or TRBD2 (5 bases each). The clonotype was recovered from a human donor with Susac syndrome. Specimen: CD8+ T cells from PBMCs. CDR3 loop: CASSLMGGTDTQYF. CDR3 nucleotides: TGTGCCAGCAGCTTAATGGGGGGCACAGATACGCAGTATTTT.